This T cell receptor (beta chain) was observed in a study of CD8 T cells in ankylosing spondylitis. General observations from the study: Matched ankylosing spondylitis synovial fluid reportedly showed significant enrichment of disease-linked clones. Disease-linked clones, CD8+, were relatively rare in peripheral blood. It appeared that ankylosing spondylitis blood was characterized by a TCR beta motif of roughly 8 highly homologous variants.

This CDR3 region has 13 residues. Germline V gene data show CDR1 as LNHNV and CDR2 as YYDKDF (reference sequence). The V and J ends lost 8 bases and 0 bases respectively, with 10 bases between them. Libraries of TCR beta came from quantitative 5'-RACE with molecular barcodes. In TCRdb, the 5' RACE reads were re-called with MiXCR into one record per CDR3 protein. The repertoire holds more than 600,000 distinct CDR3 sequences, with about 20% as singletons. As for this clonotype: What it recognizes is unknown.

Sequencing was done on a sample of blood, either unsorted or a sorted T cell fraction (not recorded which). This chain joins TRBV15 and TRBJ1-1; D not resolved. The origin of this receptor is a male donor with ankylosing spondylitis. The CDR3 nucleotides read TGTGCCACCCGGTCCGGGTTGAACACTGAAGCTTTCTTT. Its protein is CATRSGLNTEAFF.